One and the same sample provided the 27 T cell receptor beta chains below, sequenced in a study of cytomegalovirus exposure and HLA in healthy donors. PCR involved 60 Vbeta and 13 Jbeta primers. Clones were sequenced by immunoSEQ multiplex PCR, and TCRdb holds only the in-frame ones, with some missing. The data show roughly 86,000 clones, over 60% seen once. Sequenced input: PBMCs. The receptors originated from a female donor in good health and CMV-seronegative.

The genes are TRBV28 and TRBJ2-1; 10 bases fit TRBD1. Germline lookup yields CDR1 MDHEN and CDR2 SYDVKM. The CDR3 extends over 15 amino acids. J was trimmed by 6 bases and V by 7 bases; bases with no gene match: 9. In nucleotides, the CDR3 is TGTGCCAGCACCCTGGGGACAGGGGTGGGCAATGAGCAGTTCTTC. Its translation: CASTLGTGVGNEQFF.

The V gene is TRBV6-1, the J gene TRBJ1-2; D possibly corresponds to TRBD1 (6 bases). CDR3 length: 13 amino acids. V dropped 6 bases and J dropped 8 bases, with 16 bases sitting between them. Germline lookup yields CDR1 MNHNS and CDR2 SASEGT. The CDR3 bases are TGTGCCAGCAGGAAACAGGGAGTCTACGGCTACACCTTC. Its translation: CASRKQGVYGYTF.

The CDR3 DNA sequence: TGTGCCAGCTTTGACTGGGACAACTCTTTCTTT. It is translated as CASFDWDNSFF. The rearrangement links TRBV2 to TRBJ1-1, with a weak D call TRBD1 (6 bases). The CDR3 runs 11 residues. Germline CDR1 and CDR2: SNHLY and FYNNEI. V lost 8 bases, J lost 12 bases, and 16 bases lay in between.

This clone was observed a handful of times. The chain joins TRBV19 to TRBJ2-5; 11 nucleotides agree with TRBD2. CDR3 length: 17 amino acids. Losses at the gene ends were 0 bases for V and 2 bases for J; bases not matched to a gene: 5. Germline loops: CDR1 LNHDA, CDR2 SQIVND (reference sequence). The CDR3 bases are TGTGCCAGTAGTATAGATCTTAGCGGGAGGGGACAAGAGACCCAGTACTTC. This translates into CASSIDLSGRGQETQYF. Together with reference TRBV19 and TRBJ2-5, the CDR3 gives the full variable domain: DGGITQSPKYLFRKEGQNVTLSCEQNLNHDAMYWYRQDPGQGLRLIYYSQIVNDFQKGDIAEGYSVSREKKESFPLTVTSAQKNPTAFYLCASSIDLSGRGQETQYFGPGTRLLVL.

The rearrangement links TRBV7-9 to TRBJ2-5; D is possibly TRBD1 (6 bases). The tail of the sequence fits TRBJ2-7 better, so the J call may be wrong. There are 13 residues in the CDR3. Germline V gives CDR1 SEHNR, CDR2 FQNEAQ (reference sequence). The CDR3 region is CASSLPGAIEQYF. Here the CDR3 DNA reads TGTGCCAGCAGCTTACCAGGGGCGATCGAGCAGTACTTC.

The chain links TRBV7-9 to TRBJ1-4, with 9 bases matching TRBD1. J lost 6 bases, V lost 5 bases, and 10 bases had no gene match. Germline V gives CDR1 SEHNR, CDR2 FQNEAQ (reference sequence). This CDR3 contains 16 residues. Here the CDR3 DNA reads TGTGCCAGCAGCGGATTCGACCGGGACAGGGATGAAAAACTGTTTTTT. Translated: CASSGFDRDRDEKLFF.

In this sample, this clone turned up once. The gene calls are TRBV5-1 and TRBJ1-1, with D perhaps TRBD1 (6 bases). The V gene's germline CDR1 is SGHRS and CDR2 YFSETQ. CDR3 length: 15 amino acids. With 9 bases removed from V and 5 bases from J, the gap between germline ends came to 23 bases. The CDR3 loop is CATKVWEGGDTEAFF. In nucleotides, the CDR3 is TGCGCCACCAAAGTATGGGAGGGGGGTGATACTGAAGCTTTCTTT.

As regards this clone: One end of the junction does not line up with germline, which may come from a read error. The same CDR3 is also encoded by other DNA sequences in this sample. This chain links TRBV29-1 with TRBJ2-2, with D perhaps matching TRBD2 (6 bases). The CDR3 is made up of 12 amino acids. Germline assignment: CDR1 SQVTM and CDR2 ANQGSEA. The CDR3 spells CSVRGKGGELFF. CDR3 nucleotides: TGCAGCGTCCGCGGGAAAGGCGGGGAGCTATTTTTT.

This chain joins TRBV11-2 and TRBJ1-2; 9 nucleotides line up with TRBD1. CDR3 length equals 14 residues. J lost 5 bases, V lost 0 bases, and 1 base had no gene match. Germline CDR1 SGHAT, CDR2 FQNNGV. Here the CDR3 reads CASSLEQGAYGYTF. CDR3 nucleotides: TGTGCCAGCAGCTTAGAACAGGGGGCGTATGGCTACACCTTC.

The J gene is TRBJ2-1, the V gene TRBV5-3, with 10 positions matching TRBD2. TRBV5-3 has ORF status, its function being uncertain. The CDR3 consists of 16 residues. The junction had 9 bases not matched to a gene; V was cut back by 4 bases and J by 5 bases. The chain's CDR3 is CARSMELAGNDNEQFF. The DNA of the CDR3 is TGTGCCAGAAGCATGGAACTAGCGGGAAACGACAATGAGCAGTTCTTC.

The chain recombines TRBV4-2 with TRBJ2-7; no clear D. The CDR3 is 15 amino acids. Per germline, CDR1 LGHNA and CDR2 YNFKEQ. Trimming removed 0 bases at V and 0 bases at J, with 9 bases between. The CDR3 here is CASSQELDSSYEQYF. CDR3 DNA sequence: TGTGCCAGCAGCCAAGAACTTGATAGCTCCTACGAGCAGTACTTC.

The V gene is TRBV28, the J gene TRBJ1-4; TRBD1 agrees at 12 bases. The CDR3 totals 20 residues. The germline gives CDR1 MDHEN, CDR2 SYDVKM. J was trimmed by 0 bases and V by 2 bases; bases with no gene match: 10. Here the CDR3 reads CASSLPRDRGRVATNEKLFF. The CDR3, as DNA: TGTGCCAGCAGTTTACCCCGGGACAGGGGGCGAGTTGCAACTAATGAAAAACTGTTTTTT.

The count of this clone is one. CDR3 nucleotide sequence: TGCGCCAGCAGCCCCGGCACGCGGGAGACCCAGTACTTC. It translates to CASSPGTRETQYF. The chain is built from TRBV5-1 and TRBJ2-5; D is ambiguous. The CDR3 loop spans 13 amino acids. Germline-derived CDR1 and CDR2 are SGHRS and YFSETQ. The ends were cut back, 4 bases at V and 5 bases at J, with 12 bases in the middle.

V is TRBV18 and J is TRBJ2-7; TRBD1 matches at 7 bases. Looked up from germline, CDR1 is KGHSH and CDR2 is LQKENI. J lost 7 bases, V lost 4 bases, and 7 bases had no gene match. The CDR3 is 13 residues long. For the CDR3, the DNA is TGTGCCAGCTCACGGGAACAGGGGTGGGAGCAGTACTTC. Translated: CASSREQGWEQYF.

The V gene is TRBV7-9, the J gene TRBJ1-4; 9 nucleotides match TRBD1. V lost 5 bases, J lost 7 bases, and 5 bases stayed unmatched. The CDR3 length is 14 residues. The germline gives CDR1 SEHNR, CDR2 FQNEAQ (reference sequence). The CDR3 DNA reads as TGTGCCAGCAGCCCCGGGACAGGGAGTGAAAAACTGTTTTTT. It specifies CASSPGTGSEKLFF. The full variable domain, completed using reference TRBV7-9 and TRBJ1-4, is DTGVSQNPRHKITKRGQNVTFRCDPISEHNRLYWYRQTLGQGPEFLTYFQNEAQLEKSRLLSDRFSAERPKGSFSTLEIQRTEQGDSAMYLCASSPGTGSEKLFFGSGTQLSVL.

J is TRBJ1-1 and V is TRBV7-9, with D uncertain. V shed 5 bases and J shed 9 bases, with 19 bases lying between them. The CDR3 runs to 14 residues. Germline CDR1 SEHNR, CDR2 FQNEAQ (reference sequence). The CDR3 nucleotides read TGTGCCAGCAGCACAACCGCCCCGGGTCGACAAGCTTTCTTT. This translates into CASSTTAPGRQAFF.

This clone appeared a few times. A read error may produce the germline difference seen at one junction end. V and J are TRBV7-7 and TRBJ2-5, with D possibly being TRBD1 (6 bases). CDR3 size: 17 residues. Germline V gives CDR1 SSHAT, CDR2 FNYEAQ (reference sequence). CDR3 coding DNA: TGTGCTAGCAGCTCCTCTCCGCCGGGACACTTCCAAGAGACCCAGTACTTC. Translating it yields CASSSSPPGHFQETQYF. The variable domain in full, with the rest retrieved from reference TRBV7-7 and TRBJ2-5, is GAGVSQSPRYKVTKRGQDVTLRCDPISSHATLYWYQQALGQGPEFLTYFNYEAQPDKSGLPSDRFSAERPEGSISTLTIQRTEQRDSAMYRCASSSSPPGHFQETQYFGPGTRLLVL.

This rearrangement joins TRBV4-1 to TRBJ2-2; weak D call: TRBD1 (6 bases). V shed 0 bases and J shed 8 bases, with 13 bases lying between them. Germline loops: CDR1 MGHRA, CDR2 YSYEKL. This CDR3 spans 15 amino acids. CDR3: CASSQDLQGGGELFF. In nucleotides, the CDR3 is TGCGCCAGCAGCCAAGATCTACAGGGTGGGGGGGAGCTGTTTTTT.

This clone came up a few times. This rearrangement joins TRBV25-1 to TRBJ1-4; D gene uncertain. The V end was cut by 3 bases, the J end by 3 bases, with 8 bases between. Germline-derived CDR1 and CDR2 are MGHDK and SYGVNS. This CDR3 has 14 amino acids. The CDR3 is CASSDGEANEKLFF. The CDR3 DNA follows: TGTGCCAGCAGTGACGGGGAGGCTAATGAAAAACTGTTTTTT.

This rearrangement joins TRBV5-1 to TRBJ1-4; 10 nucleotides match TRBD1. V was clipped by 0 bases and J by 1 base; unmatched bases: 6. Germline V CDR1 and CDR2: SGHRS, YFSETQ. The CDR3 has 18 residues. CDR3 in DNA: TGCGCCAGCAGCTTGGTGACAGGGGGCGGGAGAACTAATGAAAAACTGTTTTTT. This encodes CASSLVTGGGRTNEKLFF.

The CDR3 reads CAWSVGQGVEQYF. The CDR3 DNA sequence: TGTGCCTGGAGTGTAGGTCAGGGCGTCGAGCAGTACTTC. The J gene is TRBJ2-7, the V gene TRBV30, with a possible D match to TRBD1 (5 bases). Germline CDR1 GTSNPN, CDR2 SVGIG (reference sequence). V was pared by 0 bases and J by 6 bases, with 12 bases between. The CDR3 covers 13 residues. Full variable domain (missing parts from reference TRBV30 and TRBJ2-7): SQTIHQWPATLVQPVGSPLSLECTVEGTSNPNLYWYRQAAGRGLQLLFYSVGIGQISSEVPQNLSASRPQDRQFILSSKKLLLSDSGFYLCAWSVGQGVEQYFGPGTRLTVT.

The J gene is TRBJ1-5, the V gene TRBV27; a possible D gene is TRBD1 (5 bases). This CDR3 spans 19 amino acids. CDR1 MNHEY and CDR2 SMNVEV come from the germline V gene (reference sequence). Deletions cut 6 bases from V and 3 bases from J, with 27 bases between. CDR3 protein: CASSPRGVVTVPLNQPQHF. The CDR3 coding sequence is TGTGCCAGCAGCCCTCGGGGGGTGGTCACAGTCCCACTCAATCAGCCCCAGCATTTT.

The chain couples TRBV7-8 to TRBJ1-2; D perhaps matches TRBD1 (6 bases). V gave up 4 bases and J gave up 4 bases, with 13 bases separating them. Germline CDR1 and CDR2: SGHVS and FQNEAQ. The CDR3 has 14 residues. The CDR3 protein is CASSYRDTIYGYTF. DNA for the CDR3: TGTGCCAGCAGCTACCGGGACACAATCTATGGCTACACCTTC.

This clone was observed once. The rearrangement joins TRBV7-8 to TRBJ2-7, with 11 bases identical to TRBD2. J was trimmed by 3 bases and V by 1 base; bases with no gene match: 2. The CDR3 sequence is 15 residues long. The V gene's germline CDR1 is SGHVS and CDR2 FQNEAQ. Here the CDR3 reads CASSLGGLAGYEQYF. The DNA of the CDR3 is TGTGCCAGCAGCTTAGGCGGACTAGCGGGCTACGAGCAGTACTTC.

The genes are TRBV27 and TRBJ1-2; the D gene is possibly TRBD1 (5 bases). The V gene's germline CDR1 is MNHEY and CDR2 SMNVEV (reference sequence). V dropped 5 bases and J dropped 4 bases, with 8 bases sitting between them. The CDR3 extends over 12 amino acids. The CDR3 spells CASSRGGYGYTF. The DNA for the CDR3 is TGTGCCAGCAGTCGGGGGGGCTATGGCTACACCTTC.

V usage is TRBV5-1 and J usage is TRBJ1-4, with D perhaps TRBD1 (5 bases). Looked up from germline, CDR1 is SGHRS and CDR2 is YFSETQ. The V end was cut by 4 bases, the J end by 2 bases, with 12 bases between. This CDR3 contains 15 residues. The chain's CDR3 is CASSKAGNTNEKLFF. The DNA for the CDR3 is TGCGCCAGCAGCAAAGCAGGGAATACTAATGAAAAACTGTTTTTT.

This clone was observed a handful of times. The V gene is TRBV27, the J gene TRBJ1-5, with D unresolved. Germline CDR1 reads MNHEY; CDR2 reads SMNVEV (reference sequence). Trimming removed 2 bases at V and 3 bases at J, with 5 bases between. There are 13 residues in the CDR3. The CDR3 DNA follows: TGTGCCAGCAGTTTACGGGACAATCAGCCCCAGCATTTT. Translation: CASSLRDNQPQHF.